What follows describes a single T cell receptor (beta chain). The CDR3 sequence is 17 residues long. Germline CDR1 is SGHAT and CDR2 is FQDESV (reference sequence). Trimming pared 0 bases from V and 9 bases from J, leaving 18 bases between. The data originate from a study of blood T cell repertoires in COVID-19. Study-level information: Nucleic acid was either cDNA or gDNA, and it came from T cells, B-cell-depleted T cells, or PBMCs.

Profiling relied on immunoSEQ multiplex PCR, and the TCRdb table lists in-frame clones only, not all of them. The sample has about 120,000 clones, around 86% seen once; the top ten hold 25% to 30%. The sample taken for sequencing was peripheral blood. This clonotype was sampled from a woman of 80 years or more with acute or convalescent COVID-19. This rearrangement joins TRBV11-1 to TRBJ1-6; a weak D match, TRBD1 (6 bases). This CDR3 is CASSLARGGDYLSPLHF. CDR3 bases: TGTGCCAGCAGCTTAGCAAGGGGGGGGGATTATCTTTCACCCCTCCACTTT.